The clone carrying this TCR beta chain has only a few counts. These data come from a study of blood T cell repertoires in COVID-19. Turning to the study itself: Some COVID-19 samples were acute and others convalescent; all came from the United States, Italy and Spain.

In the study's own analysis: Amplification with reference gene primers provided the estimates of nucleated cell counts. Sequenced by immunoSEQ multiplex PCR; TCRdb stores in-frame clones only, minus some. D and trimming were read from the DNA, whereas the V and J calls and clone size are those reported in that table. The table has roughly 200,000 clones, roughly 80% seen once. Trimming removed 6 bases from V and 1 base from J, with 15 bases in between. The length of the CDR3 is 15 residues. Per the germline V gene, CDR1 is MNHNY and CDR2 is SVGAGI (reference sequence). A Seattle source enrolled patients during active infection and followed them longitudinally.

This TCR came from a woman aged 40 to 50 with COVID-19, enrolled during active disease. The specimen was peripheral blood. V is TRBV6-6 and J is TRBJ1-1; D is uncertain. This chain's CDR3 is CASRSPGGQNTEAFF. CDR3 DNA sequence: TGTGCCAGCAGATCTCCGGGAGGCCAGAACACTGAAGCTTTCTTT.